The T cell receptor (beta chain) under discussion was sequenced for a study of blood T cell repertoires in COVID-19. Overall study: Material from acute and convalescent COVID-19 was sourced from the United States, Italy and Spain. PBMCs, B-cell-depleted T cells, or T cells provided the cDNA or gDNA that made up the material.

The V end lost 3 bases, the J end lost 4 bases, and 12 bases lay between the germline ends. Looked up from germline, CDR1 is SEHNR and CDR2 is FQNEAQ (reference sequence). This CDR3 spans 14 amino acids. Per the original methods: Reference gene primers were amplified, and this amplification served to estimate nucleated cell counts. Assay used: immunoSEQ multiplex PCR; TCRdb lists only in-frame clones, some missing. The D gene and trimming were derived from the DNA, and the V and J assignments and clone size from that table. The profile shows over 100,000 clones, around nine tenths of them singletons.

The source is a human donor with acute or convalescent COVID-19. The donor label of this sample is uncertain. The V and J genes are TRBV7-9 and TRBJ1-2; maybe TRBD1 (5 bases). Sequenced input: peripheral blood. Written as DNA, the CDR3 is TGTGCCAGCAGCTTTCAAGGGGTCGGCTATGGCTACACCTTC. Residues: CASSFQGVGYGYTF.